The 28 T cell receptor beta chains listed next were all sequenced from one sample in a study of T cell responses to AZD1222 COVID-19 vaccine. Clones were sequenced by immunoSEQ multiplex PCR, and TCRdb holds only the in-frame ones, with some missing. This table has about 140,000 clones, just under 95% appearing once. The material sequenced was peripheral blood, taken 28 days after the second AZD1222 dose. These receptors were taken from an adult who received the AZD1222 COVID-19 vaccine.

This sequence joins TRBV27 and TRBJ1-6; perhaps TRBD1 as D (5 bases). The CDR3 consists of 15 residues. Deletions cut 6 bases from V and 8 bases from J, with 17 bases between. Germline CDR1 and CDR2: MNHEY and SMNVEV (reference sequence). CDR3 amino acids: CASSPAGDEYSPLHF. The CDR3 coding sequence is TGTGCCAGCAGCCCCGCGGGGGACGAATATTCACCCCTCCACTTT.

This chain links TRBV7-6 with TRBJ1-4; 8 nucleotides align to TRBD1. The CDR3 has 15 amino acids. Germline CDR1 is SGHVS and CDR2 is FNYEAQ. Unmatched junction bases numbered 7, after V lost 2 bases and J lost 8 bases. The CDR3 sequence: CASSLLGTGKEKLFF. CDR3 nucleotides: TGTGCCAGCAGCTTATTAGGGACAGGAAAAGAAAAACTGTTTTTT.

V and J are TRBV3-1 (or the pseudogene TRBV3-2) and TRBJ2-2; D remains ambiguous. The CDR3 is 13 amino acids. Germline V lookup: CDR1 LGHDT, CDR2 YNNKEL (reference sequence). V was cut by 3 bases and J by 6 bases, with 8 bases left in between. CDR3 protein: CASSHGFSGELFF. For the CDR3, the DNA is TGTGCCAGCAGCCACGGCTTCTCCGGGGAGCTGTTTTTT.

The chain joins TRBV6-5 to TRBJ1-6; 7 nucleotides line up with TRBD1. The CDR3 spans 15 residues. Looked up from germline, CDR1 is MNHEY and CDR2 is SVGAGI. The junction had 11 bases not matched to a gene; V was cut back by 6 bases and J by 9 bases. Here the CDR3 reads CASSYQQGLGSPLHF. DNA for the CDR3: TGTGCCAGCAGCTACCAACAGGGGTTGGGTTCACCCCTCCACTTT.

V usage is TRBV6-5 and J usage is TRBJ2-3; 11 bases agree with TRBD2. The V gene end was trimmed by 7 bases and the J gene end by 2 bases; junction bases not matched to a gene: 5. The CDR3 loop spans 15 amino acids. Germline values: CDR1 MNHEY, CDR2 SVGAGI. The CDR3 DNA is TGTGCCAGCATGCGACTAGCGGGGAACACAGATACGCAGTATTTT. Its translation: CASMRLAGNTDTQYF.

By frequency in the sample, this clone is medium-sized (0.01 to 0.1%). The rearrangement uses TRBV7-9 and TRBJ2-5, with TRBD2 as a possible D gene (6 bases). CDR3 size: 15 residues. From germline, CDR1 is SEHNR and CDR2 FQNEAQ (reference sequence). V lost 2 bases and J lost 5, with 15 bases in between. The CDR3 nucleotides are TGTGCCAGCAGCTTATTCGGGGGAGGTTCGGAGACCCAGTACTTC. This codes for CASSLFGGGSETQYF.

The V call is TRBV6-5, the J call TRBJ1-2, with D maybe TRBD1 (5 bases). The CDR3 has 12 amino acids. In germline, CDR1 is MNHEY, CDR2 SVGAGI. V was shortened by 5 bases and J by 8 bases, with 12 bases between the two germline ends. CDR3 residues: CASSTRVGGYTF. In nucleotides, the CDR3 is TGTGCCAGCAGTACCAGGGTGGGAGGCTACACCTTC.

This rearrangement joins TRBV29-1 to TRBJ1-2, with D tentatively TRBD1 (5 bases). Trimming took off 3 bases at V and 8 bases at J, with 22 bases between the two ends. CDR1 and CDR2 from the germline V gene are SQVTM and ANQGSEA. The CDR3 length is 15 residues. This CDR3 reads CSVDPQGGRLRGYTF. The CDR3 bases are TGCAGCGTTGATCCTCAGGGAGGCAGGCTGAGGGGCTACACCTTC. The full variable domain, with the rest looked up from reference TRBV29-1 and TRBJ1-2, is SAVISQKPSRDICQRGTSLTIQCQVDSQVTMMFWYRQQPGQSLTLIATANQGSEATYESGFVIDKFPISRPNLTFSTLTVSNMSPEDSSIYLCSVDPQGGRLRGYTFGSGTRLTVV.

The gene calls are TRBV3-1 (or the pseudogene TRBV3-2) and TRBJ2-2; 9 nucleotides agree with TRBD1. V dropped 6 bases and J dropped 6; count of bases not matched to a gene: 26. This CDR3 spans 21 amino acids. CDR1 is LGHDT and CDR2 is YNNKEL in the germline V gene (reference sequence). The chain's CDR3 is CASSQTGTGRRDERNSGELFF. The CDR3, as DNA: TGTGCCAGCAGTCAGACCGGGACAGGGAGGCGCGATGAACGGAATTCCGGGGAGCTGTTTTTT.

The V gene is TRBV25-1, the J gene TRBJ2-5; D call uncertain. The V gene's germline CDR1 is MGHDK and CDR2 SYGVNS. The CDR3 contains 14 residues. Trimming stripped 1 base from V and 3 bases from J, with 9 bases between. CDR3 in amino acids: CASSEFDGKETQYF. CDR3 coding DNA: TGTGCCAGCAGTGAATTCGACGGAAAAGAGACCCAGTACTTC.

The V call is TRBV4-1, the J call TRBJ1-6, with TRBD1 as a possible D gene (5 bases). The V and J ends lost 0 bases and 10 bases respectively, with 16 bases between them. Germline CDR1 reads MGHRA; CDR2 reads YSYEKL. There are 16 residues in the CDR3. Here the CDR3 DNA reads TGCGCCAGCAGCCAAGATGGGTCGGGGGTCGACTCACCCCTCCACTTT. This sequence encodes CASSQDGSGVDSPLHF.

The V gene is TRBV9, the J gene TRBJ2-1; 11 bases fit TRBD1. After removal of 5 bases from V and 7 bases from J, the junction contained 5 bases not matched to a gene. CDR1 and CDR2 (germline): SGDLS, YYNGEE. The CDR3 spans 14 residues. CDR3 loop: CASRAGQGANEQFF. The CDR3 DNA reads as TGTGCCAGCAGAGCAGGACAGGGGGCGAATGAGCAGTTCTTC.

V usage is TRBV7-9 and J usage is TRBJ1-1, with TRBD1 as a possible D gene (5 bases). CDR1 and CDR2 (germline): SEHNR, FQNEAQ (reference sequence). V was pared by 3 bases and J by 8 bases, with 10 bases between. CDR3 length: 12 amino acids. In DNA, the CDR3 is TGTGCCAGCAGCTTCAGGGTTTTCGAAGCTTTCTTT. This translates into CASSFRVFEAFF.

The gene calls are TRBV5-1 and TRBJ2-3; perhaps TRBD1 as D (5 bases). Trimming shortened V by 2 bases and J by 0 bases, and 7 bases separated the two germline ends. Looked up from germline, CDR1 is SGHRS and CDR2 is YFSETQ. There are 14 residues in the CDR3. CDR3 sequence reads: CASSLQVSTDTQYF. The CDR3 DNA is TGCGCCAGCAGCTTACAGGTTAGCACAGATACGCAGTATTTT.

V is TRBV4-1 and J is TRBJ1-5, with 8 bases identical to TRBD1. Germline V CDR1 and CDR2: MGHRA, YSYEKL. V shed 0 bases and J 7 bases; nucleotides not matched to a gene: 8. This CDR3 is built from 16 residues. CDR3 sequence (DNA): TGCGCCAGCAGCCAAGATCCTTCAGGGGGCCGGCAGCCCCAGCATTTT. Encoded protein: CASSQDPSGGRQPQHF.

This chain links TRBV7-9 with TRBJ1-1; D may be TRBD1 (5 bases). V gave up 0 bases and J gave up 4 bases, with 12 bases separating them. Germline loops: CDR1 SEHNR, CDR2 FQNEAQ (reference sequence). The CDR3 extends over 15 amino acids. The chain's CDR3 is CASSLAVGTGTEAFF. Here the CDR3 DNA reads TGTGCCAGCAGCTTAGCGGTCGGGACGGGCACTGAAGCTTTCTTT.

V usage is TRBV19 and J usage is TRBJ2-1; unclear D gene. There are 15 residues in the CDR3. Germline V gene sequence: CDR1 LNHDA, CDR2 SQIVND (reference sequence). Deletions cut 3 bases from V and 8 bases from J, with 17 bases between. The DNA of the CDR3 is TGTGCCAGTAGTATCGTCTCCGGGTTGAGCTATGAGCAGTTCTTC. This gives the protein CASSIVSGLSYEQFF.

This chain joins TRBV7-3 and TRBJ2-1, with D possibly matching TRBD2 (6 bases). Trimming cost V 5 bases and J 4 bases, with 18 bases left between them. CDR1 and CDR2 (germline): SGHTA, FQGTGA. There are 16 residues in the CDR3. CDR3 DNA sequence: TGTGCCAGCAGCACAACCCCGGGACTCGAATACAATGAGCAGTTCTTC. This codes for CASSTTPGLEYNEQFF.

The chain employs TRBV5-1 and TRBJ2-2; TRBD2 matches at 8 bases. This CDR3 has 17 residues. Unmatched junction bases numbered 6, after V lost 0 bases and J lost 2 bases. The germline V gene has CDR1 SGHRS and CDR2 YFSETQ. CDR3 amino acids: CASSLGRGDPNTGELFF. CDR3 nucleotides: TGCGCCAGCAGCTTGGGGCGGGGGGATCCCAACACCGGGGAGCTGTTTTTT.

This clone was counted once. The chain carries TRBV12-3 or TRBV12-4 and TRBJ1-6, with D unresolved. V lost 3 bases and J 9 bases, leaving 9 bases between the germline ends. The CDR3 has 13 residues. This CDR3 reads CASSFEVSSPLHF. CDR3 in DNA: TGTGCCAGCAGTTTCGAGGTCAGTTCACCCCTCCACTTT.

The genes are TRBV5-1 and TRBJ2-5, with 9 bases identical to TRBD1. Germline V gene data show CDR1 as SGHRS and CDR2 as YFSETQ. The CDR3 is 15 amino acids. Losses at the gene ends were 0 bases for V and 4 bases for J; bases not matched to a gene: 4. The CDR3 region has the DNA TGCGCCAGCAGCTTGGTGGGACAGGGAAGAGAGACCCAGTACTTC. Amino acids: CASSLVGQGRETQYF.

This clone was observed a few times. The chain links TRBV5-1 to TRBJ2-7; D is unclear. V was pared by 4 bases and J by 4 bases, with 12 bases between. This CDR3 contains 13 residues. Germline lookup yields CDR1 SGHRS and CDR2 YFSETQ. The CDR3 nucleotides are TGCGCCAGCAGCGGACGACTTTCGTACGAGCAGTACTTC. Amino acids: CASSGRLSYEQYF.

The chain has TRBV30 and TRBJ1-5, with D possibly TRBD1 on 5 matching bases. Trimming stripped 3 bases from V and 7 bases from J, with 19 bases between. CDR3 length equals 15 residues. In germline, CDR1 is GTSNPN, CDR2 SVGIG (reference sequence). The CDR3 DNA follows: TGTGCCTGGAGCACCGGGACCCTCCCGGCCCAGCCCCAGCATTTT. Its protein product is CAWSTGTLPAQPQHF.

The V and J genes are TRBV19 and TRBJ2-6; D remains unclear. The germline V and J ends were trimmed by 5 bases and 0 bases, with 11 bases remaining between them. The CDR3 is made up of 16 amino acids. Per germline, CDR1 LNHDA and CDR2 SQIVND (reference sequence). Here the CDR3 reads CASSDLASSGANVLTF. The CDR3 DNA reads TGTGCCAGTAGTGATTTGGCCTCCTCTGGGGCCAACGTCCTGACTTTC.

The rearrangement links TRBV28 to TRBJ1-6; TRBD1 matches 7 bases. Germline CDR1 and CDR2: MDHEN and SYDVKM. This CDR3 is built from 14 residues. The V gene end was trimmed by 7 bases and the J gene end by 7 bases; junction bases not matched to a gene: 7. In DNA, the CDR3 is TGTGCCAGCACATTTGGCAGGGGGAATTCACCCCTCCACTTT. Translated: CASTFGRGNSPLHF.

The chain carries TRBV7-6 and TRBJ2-2; 8 bases line up with TRBD2. Germline loops: CDR1 SGHVS, CDR2 FNYEAQ. CDR3 length equals 14 residues. V trimming: 5 bases; J trimming: 4 bases; junction bases outside the gene matches: 3. The CDR3 nucleotides read TGTGCCAGCAGCCGCCGGGAGGGCACCGGGGAGCTGTTTTTT. Its translation is CASSRREGTGELFF.

The chain couples TRBV5-6 to TRBJ2-1; tentative D call: TRBD1 (5 bases). V was cut by 6 bases and J by 7 bases, with 14 bases left in between. Germline V CDR1 and CDR2: SGHDT, YYEEEE. The CDR3 is made up of 13 amino acids. The CDR3 DNA reads as TGTGCCAGCACCTGGTGGGGCCGGAATGAGCAGTTCTTC. Translating gives CASTWWGRNEQFF.

The genes are TRBV7-9 and TRBJ1-5; 10 bases agree with TRBD1. Germline CDR1 reads SEHNR; CDR2 reads FQNEAQ (reference sequence). V lost 5 bases to trimming and J lost 6 bases; unmatched junction nucleotides: 7. The CDR3 contains 15 residues. The CDR3 DNA reads as TGTGCCAGCAGCCTCGACAGGGGGCGAGGTCAGCCCCAGCATTTT. Encoded protein: CASSLDRGRGQPQHF.